These T cell receptor beta chains were read from a single sample in a study of cytomegalovirus exposure and HLA in healthy donors. Only in-frame clones appear in the TCRdb table, and some are missing; sequencing was by immunoSEQ multiplex PCR. The sample has 140,000 to 150,000 clones. The sample consisted of PBMCs. All receptors derive from a woman between 50 and 59 years old in good health and CMV-seronegative. Each CDR3 is given with its conserved first and last residue. A D gene is named only where the DNA matches it firmly.

TRBV28	TRBJ1-2	TRBD1	CASSSDRGRVDGYTF	TGTGCCAGCAGTTCGGACAGGGGCCGAGTGGACGGCTACACCTTC
TRBV7-3	TRBJ2-3	TRBD2	CASSRLAGSTDTQYF	TGTGCCAGCAGCCGACTAGCGGGAAGCACAGATACGCAGTATTTT
TRBV7-8	TRBJ1-4	TRBD1	CASSPPRTGEDEKLFF	TGTGCCAGCAGCCCGCCCCGGACAGGGGAAGACGAAAAACTGTTTTTT
TRBV10-3	TRBJ2-7	-	CAISESRLAQGMQYF	TGTGCCATCAGTGAGTCGAGGCTGGCTCAAGGAATGCAGTACTTC
TRBV11-1	TRBJ2-3	TRBD1	CASSLGGQGGADTQYF	TGTGCCAGCAGCTTAGGGGGACAGGGTGGGGCAGATACGCAGTATTTT
TRBV10-3	TRBJ2-3	TRBD2	CAISGTSGDTDTQYF	TGTGCCATCAGTGGGACTAGCGGTGACACAGATACGCAGTATTTT
TRBV9	TRBJ2-2	TRBD2	CASSVVGGRAVGELFF	TGTGCCAGCAGCGTAGTCGGCGGGAGGGCGGTCGGGGAGCTGTTTTTT
TRBV27	TRBJ2-1	-	CASSSLQSLNEQFF	TGTGCCAGCAGTTCACTCCAATCACTCAATGAGCAGTTCTTC
TRBV28	TRBJ2-7	TRBD2	CAAGGRIYEQYF	TGTGCCGCGGGAGGGAGAATCTACGAGCAGTACTTC
TRBV28	TRBJ2-5	TRBD2	CASSAGTSVETQYF	TGTGCCAGCAGTGCCGGGACTAGCGTGGAGACCCAGTACTTC
TRBV4-2	TRBJ1-2	-	CASSQEGDHTAYGYTF	TGTGCCAGCAGCCAAGAGGGCGATCACACGGCCTATGGCTACACCTTC
TRBV30	TRBJ2-7	TRBD2	CAWSNGLAGGVKYF	TGTGCCTGGAGTAACGGACTAGCGGGAGGGGTTAAGTACTTC
TRBV7-2	TRBJ2-7	TRBD2	CASIQGPREGYEQYF	TGTGCCAGCATCCAAGGGCCGCGGGAGGGCTACGAGCAGTACTTC
TRBV18	TRBJ1-5	-	CASSPAADSNQPQHF	TGTGCCAGCTCACCCGCCGCGGATAGCAATCAGCCCCAGCATTTT
TRBV19	TRBJ1-4	-	CASSIGRLPTNEKLFF	TGTGCCAGTAGTATTGGGAGGCTCCCAACTAATGAAAAACTGTTTTTT
TRBV5-1	TRBJ2-7	TRBD1	CASSLVGQGVSYEQYF	TGCGCCAGCAGCTTGGTTGGACAGGGAGTCTCCTACGAGCAGTACTTC
TRBV19	TRBJ1-5	-	CASSTTAFNQPQHF	TGTGCCAGTAGTACGACAGCGTTCAATCAGCCCCAGCATTTT
TRBV4-1	TRBJ1-6	TRBD1	CASSLRTGLIDPSSYNSPLHF	TGCGCCAGCAGCTTACGGACAGGGCTGATAGACCCAAGCTCCTATAATTCACCCCTCCACTTT
TRBV18	TRBJ2-6	-	CASSPLSGANVLTF	TGTGCCAGCTCACCCCTCTCTGGGGCCAACGTCCTGACTTTC
TRBV9	TRBJ1-4	TRBD1	CASSSRTGATNEKLFF	TGTGCCAGCAGCTCCCGGACAGGCGCAACTAATGAAAAACTGTTTTTT
TRBV5-6	TRBJ2-7	-	CASSQEERYEQYF	TGTGCCAGCAGCCAAGAGGAACGATACGAGCAGTACTTC
TRBV7-8	TRBJ2-7	TRBD2	CASSLETSGIYEQYF	TGTGCCAGCAGCTTAGAGACTAGCGGGATCTACGAGCAGTACTTC
TRBV7-9	TRBJ2-7	-	CASSSGVSYEQYF	TGTGCCAGCAGCTCAGGGGTCTCCTACGAGCAGTACTTC
TRBV5-1	TRBJ1-2	-	CASSSANSGGYTF	TGCGCCAGCAGCTCAGCCAACTCGGGGGGCTACACCTTC
TRBV18	TRBJ1-1	-	CASSRDIPDMNTEAFF	TGTGCCAGCTCACGGGACATTCCCGACATGAACACTGAAGCTTTCTTT
TRBV5-4	TRBJ1-2	TRBD1	CASSIGTGAGYTF	TGTGCCAGCAGCATCGGGACAGGGGCTGGCTACACCTTC
TRBV5-1	TRBJ1-4	TRBD1	CASSLRTGVNEKLFF	TGCGCCAGCAGCTTGAGGACAGGGGTTAATGAAAAACTGTTTTTT
TRBV7-2	TRBJ2-3	-	CASKHSSTDTQYF	TGTGCCAGCAAGCATTCTAGCACAGATACGCAGTATTTT
TRBV11-2	TRBJ2-5	-	CASSLNAQNQETQYF	TGTGCCAGCAGCTTGAATGCGCAAAACCAAGAGACCCAGTACTTC
TRBV5-4	TRBJ1-1	TRBD1	CASSANRGFGTEAFF	TGTGCCAGCAGCGCAAACAGGGGATTCGGCACTGAAGCTTTCTTT
TRBV5-4	TRBJ2-1	TRBD2	CASSIGLAGGHNEQFF	TGTGCCAGCAGCATAGGACTAGCGGGGGGGCACAATGAGCAGTTCTTC
TRBV30	TRBJ1-1	TRBD1	CAWDPGQGVAEAFF	TGTGCCTGGGATCCGGGACAGGGCGTCGCTGAAGCTTTCTTT
TRBV5-1	TRBJ2-5	-	CASSYEEETQYF	TGCGCCAGCAGCTACGAGGAGGAGACCCAGTACTTC
TRBV7-2	TRBJ1-5	-	CASSPGRGSNQPQHF	TGTGCCAGCTCTCCGGGTAGAGGTAGCAATCAGCCCCAGCATTTT
TRBV1	TRBJ2-1	-	CTSSQPGREGRAEQFF	TGCACCAGCAGCCAGCCCGGGCGGGAGGGCCGAGCTGAGCAGTTCTTC
TRBV30	TRBJ2-3	-	CAWSVLDTQYF	TGTGCCTGGAGTGTACTAGATACGCAGTATTTT
TRBV5-1	TRBJ1-2	TRBD1	CASSFLQGGANGYTF	TGCGCCAGCAGCTTCTTGCAAGGGGGCGCCAATGGCTACACCTTC
TRBV19	TRBJ2-7	TRBD2	CASSIRRTSDEQYF	TGTGCCAGTAGTATTCGGCGGACTAGCGACGAGCAGTACTTC
TRBV7-8	TRBJ2-7	TRBD1	CASSLAGTGKSPYEQYF	TGTGCCAGCAGCTTAGCAGGGACAGGGAAAAGTCCCTACGAGCAGTACTTC
TRBV29-1	TRBJ1-5	TRBD1	CSVDDSSTGEAEQPQHF	TGCAGCGTTGATGATTCCTCGACAGGGGAGGCGGAACAGCCCCAGCATTTT
TRBV4-1	TRBJ2-5	TRBD2	CASSQARGGETQYF	TGCGCCAGCAGCCAAGCGCGGGGGGGAGAGACCCAGTACTTC